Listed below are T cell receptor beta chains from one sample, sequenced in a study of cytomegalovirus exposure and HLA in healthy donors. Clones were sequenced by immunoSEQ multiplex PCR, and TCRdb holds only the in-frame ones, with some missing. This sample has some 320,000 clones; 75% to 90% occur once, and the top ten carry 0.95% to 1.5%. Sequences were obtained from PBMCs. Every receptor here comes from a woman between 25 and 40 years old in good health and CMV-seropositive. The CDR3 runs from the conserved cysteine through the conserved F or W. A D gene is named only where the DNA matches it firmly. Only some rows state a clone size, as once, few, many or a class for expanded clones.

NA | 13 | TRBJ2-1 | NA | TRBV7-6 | TGTGCCAGCAGCTTAACAAGATACAATGAGCAGTTCTTC | CASSLTRYNEQFF
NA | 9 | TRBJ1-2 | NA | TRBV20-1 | TGCAGTGCTAGACAGGGGAACACCTTC | CSARQGNTF
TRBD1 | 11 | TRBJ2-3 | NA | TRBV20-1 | TGCAGTGCTAGAGGGACAGGGGCTTCGTATTTT | CSARGTGASYF
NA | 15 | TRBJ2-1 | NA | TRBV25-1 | TGTGCCAGCAGTGCCAAACCAGTTTGGGGGGATGAGCAGTTCTTC | CASSAKPVWGDEQFF
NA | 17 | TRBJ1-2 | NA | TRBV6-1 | TGTGCCAGCAGTGAAGGTGGTGGGGAGGGGGTTTACTATGGCTACACCTTC | CASSEGGGEGVYYGYTF
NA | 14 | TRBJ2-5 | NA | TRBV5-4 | TGTGCCAGCAGCGACGGGTCAGTCCCGGAGACCCAGTACTTC | CASSDGSVPETQYF
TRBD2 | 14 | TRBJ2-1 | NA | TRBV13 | TGTGCCAGCAGTCGGGGGGTCGGAGACAATGAGCAGTTCTTC | CASSRGVGDNEQFF
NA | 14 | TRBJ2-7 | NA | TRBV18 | TGTGCCAGCTCACCTGACCAGGGAGACTACGAGCAGTACTTC | CASSPDQGDYEQYF
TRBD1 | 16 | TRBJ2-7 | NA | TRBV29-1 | TGCAGCGGACGGGACAGGTCCTACGCCGTCTCCTACGAGCAGTACTTC | CSGRDRSYAVSYEQYF
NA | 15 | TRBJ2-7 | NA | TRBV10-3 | TGTGCCAGTAGTGGCGGGGACGGGAGTAAGCACGAGCAGTACTTC | CASSGGDGSKHEQYF
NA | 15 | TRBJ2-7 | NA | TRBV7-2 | TGTGCCAGCAGTCCAATCGGGAGCCCCTCCTACGAGCAGTACTTC | CASSPIGSPSYEQYF
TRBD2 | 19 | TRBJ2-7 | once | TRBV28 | TGTGCCAGCAGTCCGTCAACTAGCGGGGCAAGGCCGAGCTCCTACGAGCAGTACTTC | CASSPSTSGARPSSYEQYF
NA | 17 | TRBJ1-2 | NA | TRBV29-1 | TGCAGCGTCGAAGGGCCGGGACAAGCCCCCTTGAGCTATGGCTACACCTTC | CSVEGPGQAPLSYGYTF
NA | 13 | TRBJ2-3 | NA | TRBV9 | TGTGCCAGCAGCGTAGGTGAGACAGATACGCAGTATTTT | CASSVGETDTQYF
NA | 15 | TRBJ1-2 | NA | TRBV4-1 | TGCGCCAGCAGCCCAGAGGCCGCAGGCAGGGATGGCTACACCTTC | CASSPEAAGRDGYTF
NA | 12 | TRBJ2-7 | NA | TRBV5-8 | TGTGCCAGCAGGTCGCCCCCCTCCGAGCAGTACTTC | CASRSPPSEQYF
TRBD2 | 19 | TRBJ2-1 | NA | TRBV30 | TGTGCCTGGAGTGTACGCTATCGGCTAGCGGGTTCCCGCGGGAGTGAGCAGTTCTTC | CAWSVRYRLAGSRGSEQFF
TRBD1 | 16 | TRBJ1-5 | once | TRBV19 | TGTGCCAGTAGTCTACGGGACAGGGGATGGAATCAGCCCCAGCATTTT | CASSLRDRGWNQPQHF
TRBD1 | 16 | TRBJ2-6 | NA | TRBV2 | TGTGCCAGCAGCAAGCCGACAGGGAGTGGGGCCAACGTCCTGACTTTC | CASSKPTGSGANVLTF
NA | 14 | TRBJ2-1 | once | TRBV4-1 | TGCGCCAGCAGCCAAGGGGCTATGGACAATGAGCAGTTCTTC | CASSQGAMDNEQFF
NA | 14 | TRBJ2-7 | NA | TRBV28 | TGTGCCAGCAAAAGGTGGCAGGAGGCCTACGAGCAGTACTTC | CASKRWQEAYEQYF
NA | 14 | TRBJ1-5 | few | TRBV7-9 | TGTGCCAGCAGCTTTGGGGGACTTGGGCAGCCCCAGCATTTT | CASSFGGLGQPQHF
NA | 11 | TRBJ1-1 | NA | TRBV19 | TGTGCCAGTATGAGGGGCACTGAAGCTTTCTTT | CASMRGTEAFF
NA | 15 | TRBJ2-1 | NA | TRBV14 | TGTGCCAGCAGCGTGGACTCGAGCTCCTACAATGAGCAGTTCTTC | CASSVDSSSYNEQFF
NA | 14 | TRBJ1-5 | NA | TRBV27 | TGTGCCAGCAGTCCGGGGTATGGCAATCAGCCCCAGCATTTT | CASSPGYGNQPQHF
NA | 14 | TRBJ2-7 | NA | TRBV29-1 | TGCAGCGTTGAGGAGGCGGGTTTGGCCTACGAGCAGTACTTC | CSVEEAGLAYEQYF
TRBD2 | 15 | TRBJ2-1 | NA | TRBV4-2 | TGTGCCAGCAGCCATGATAGCGGGACTAACAATGAGCAGTTCTTC | CASSHDSGTNNEQFF
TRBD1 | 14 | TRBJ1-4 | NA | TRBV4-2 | TGTGCCAGCAGCCAAGCGACAGGGGGCGAAAAACTGTTTTTT | CASSQATGGEKLFF
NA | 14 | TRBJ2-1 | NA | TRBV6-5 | TGTGCCAGCAGTTCCTCCGGGACTGACAATGAGCAGTTCTTC | CASSSSGTDNEQFF
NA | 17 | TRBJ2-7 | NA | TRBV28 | TGTGCCAGCAGTTTATGGTCCTCGGCAGGAGCATCCCACGAGCAGTACTTC | CASSLWSSAGASHEQYF
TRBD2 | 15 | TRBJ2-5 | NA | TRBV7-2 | TGTGCCAGCAGCCTAAGCGGGGGACCACAAGAGACCCAGTACTTC | CASSLSGGPQETQYF
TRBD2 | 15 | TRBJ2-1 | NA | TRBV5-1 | TGCGCCAGCAGGACTAGCGGGAGCTCGTACAATGAGCAGTTCTTC | CASRTSGSSYNEQFF
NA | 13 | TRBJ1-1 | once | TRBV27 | TGTGCCAGCAGTTCTACAGTGAACACTGAAGCTTTCTTT | CASSSTVNTEAFF
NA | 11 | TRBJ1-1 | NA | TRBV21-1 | TGTGCCAGCCCGGGGAACACTGAAGCTTTCTTT | CASPGNTEAFF
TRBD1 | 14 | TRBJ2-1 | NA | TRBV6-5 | TGTGCCAGCAGTCGGGACAGGGGATACAATGAGCAGTTCTTC | CASSRDRGYNEQFF
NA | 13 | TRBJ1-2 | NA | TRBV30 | TGTGCCTGCGAACCCGGGACATCTTATGGCTACACCTTC | CACEPGTSYGYTF
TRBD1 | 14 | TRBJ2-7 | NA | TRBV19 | TGTGCCAGTAGTGCCTCGACAGGGGGCTACGAGCAGTACTTC | CASSASTGGYEQYF
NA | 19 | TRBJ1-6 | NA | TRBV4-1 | TGCGCCAGCAGCCAAGGGTCCCTGCGGGGTCCTAACTATAATTCACCCCTCCACTTT | CASSQGSLRGPNYNSPLHF
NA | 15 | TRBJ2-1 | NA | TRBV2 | TGTGCCAGCATGGAAAGGGTTAGCTCCTACAATGAGCAGTTCTTC | CASMERVSSYNEQFF
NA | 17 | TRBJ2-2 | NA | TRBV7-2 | TGTGCCAGCAGTCTCTTCGCGACAGGCGCGAACACCGGGGAGCTGTTTTTT | CASSLFATGANTGELFF
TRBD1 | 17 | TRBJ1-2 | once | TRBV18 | TGTGCCAGCTCACACCGGAACCCGACAGGGAACGACTATGGCTACACCTTC | CASSHRNPTGNDYGYTF